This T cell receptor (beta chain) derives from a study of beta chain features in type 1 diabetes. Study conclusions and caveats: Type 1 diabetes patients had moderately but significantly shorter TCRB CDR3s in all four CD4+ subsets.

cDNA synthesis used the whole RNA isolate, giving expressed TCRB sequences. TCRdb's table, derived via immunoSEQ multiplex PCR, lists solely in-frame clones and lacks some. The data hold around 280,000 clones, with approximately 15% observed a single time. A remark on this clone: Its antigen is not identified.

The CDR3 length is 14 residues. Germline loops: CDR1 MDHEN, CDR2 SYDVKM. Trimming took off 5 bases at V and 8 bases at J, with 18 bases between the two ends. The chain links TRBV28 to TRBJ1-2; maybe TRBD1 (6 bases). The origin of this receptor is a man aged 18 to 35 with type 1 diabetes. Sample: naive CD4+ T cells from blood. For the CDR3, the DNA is TGTGCCAGCAGTCCCCCGCCGGCAGGGGACGGCTACACCTTC. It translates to CASSPPPAGDGYTF.